Included here is one T cell receptor beta chain sequence, with context. Antigen: not known. Each sorted subset replicate got 200 ng genomic DNA, approximately 27,000 genomes. The repertoire was sequenced with immunoSEQ multiplex PCR; TCRdb's copy has only in-frame clones and lacks some. The repertoire holds 2 million to 3 million clones, with around nine tenths as singletons. The data were obtained in a study of shared clonotypes between healthy human individuals. Findings and caveats of the study: Among non-shared clonotypes, generation probabilities were lower than among those shared by all four donors.

CDR1 and CDR2 (germline): KGHSH, LQKENI. Trimming cost V 6 bases and J 8 bases; bases outside gene matches: 7. CDR3 size: 15 residues. The source is a man younger than 30 in good health. Sequencing input: naive CD4+ T cells sorted from blood. Specified subset: CD45RA+ positively selected. The chain couples TRBV18 to TRBJ2-1, with 13 bases matching TRBD2. This CDR3 is CASSPGLAGRDEQFF. The DNA of the CDR3 is TGTGCCAGCTCGCCGGGACTAGCGGGAAGGGATGAGCAGTTCTTC.